This is a list of T cell receptor beta chains from one sample in a study of identifying expanded T cells in peripheral blood. Some clones are missing from TCRdb's copy, which holds only in-frame ones; the method was immunoSEQ multiplex PCR. The profile covers some 90,000 clones, with about 88% appearing a single time and around 17% taken by the ten largest. Material for sequencing was blood. The source is a person aged 18-70 years in good health. The conserved cysteine and the conserved F or W are not part of the CDR3 here.

11 | TRBJ1-2 | TRBV11-2 | ASSLAGVNSGT
13 | TRBJ2-6 | TRBV7-2 | ASSLGSPGANVLT
11 | TRBJ1-1 | TRBV18 | ASSPGQNTEAF
16 | TRBJ2-5 | TRBV7-6 | ASSHPTGREPNQETQY
11 | TRBJ2-5 | TRBV5-1 | ASSLGQGETQY
12 | TRBJ1-4 | TRBV10-2 | ASSDRGANEKLF
13 | TRBJ2-5 | TRBV7-2 | ASSLAGGQQETQY
13 | TRBJ2-7 | TRBV2 | ASSNGGQGSYEQY
14 | TRBJ2-2 | TRBV4-3 | ASSLGPQGGSGELF
12 | TRBJ1-1 | TRBV7-8 | ASSPLQENTEAF
11 | TRBJ2-1 | TRBV5-6 | ASSRVSRGEQF
11 | TRBJ2-1 | TRBV27 | ASSVYSYNEQF
14 | TRBJ2-2 | TRBV7-9 | ASSQGWDSSPGELF
10 | TRBJ1-1 | TRBV29-1 | SVEKGGTEAF
10 | TRBJ1-4 | TRBV6-5 | ASSPRSGKLF
13 | TRBJ1-2 | TRBV27 | ASSLEAGQRYGYT
12 | TRBJ2-3 | TRBV28 | ASSRERSTDTQY
10 | TRBJ1-5 | TRBV2 | ASSEKHQPQH
13 | TRBJ2-1 | TRBV5-1 | ASSDGTSTYNEQF
12 | TRBJ1-2 | TRBV7-2 | ASSLNRGLGGYT
13 | TRBJ2-7 | TRBV5-6 | ASRLRGSVPYEQY
12 | TRBJ1-4 | TRBV30 | AWSVVDTIEKLF
12 | TRBJ2-7 | TRBV12-5 | ASGYGQGSYEQY
14 | TRBJ1-5 | TRBV7-8 | ASSLGSGSVNQPQH
19 | TRBJ2-1 | TRBV4-1 | ASSQDPPSLSASGDYNEQF
13 | TRBJ1-1 | TRBV18 | ASSQEPTANTEAF
13 | TRBJ1-2 | TRBV9 | ASSLRGDRDYGYT
14 | TRBJ2-4 | TRBV27 | ASSSQGAGGGNIQY
12 | TRBJ2-4 | TRBV2 | ASSGSGGQNIQY
14 | TRBJ2-2 | TRBV9 | ASSVTDYLNTGELF
13 | TRBJ2-1 | TRBV6-5 | ASGQGLRREGEQF
10 | TRBJ1-1 | TRBV7-9 | ASSLIPAEAF
14 | TRBJ1-5 | TRBV28 | ASSLRSGTGGQPQH
14 | TRBJ2-7 | TRBV28 | ASSLLGQGILYEQY
13 | TRBJ1-1 | TRBV4-3 | ASSQDEVMNTEAF
13 | TRBJ1-1 | TRBV2 | ASEDPGQGADEAF
13 | TRBJ1-6 | TRBV15 | ATSRDRGRGSPLH
13 | TRBJ2-4 | TRBV19 | ASSPVGVAKNIQY
13 | TRBJ2-1 | TRBV7-2 | ASSSDTGTYNEQF
11 | TRBJ2-5 | TRBV11-2 | ASSLGEMETQY
14 | TRBJ2-1 | TRBV4-2 | ASSRAIPAGGQKQF
14 | TRBJ2-5 | TRBV18 | ASSPQGQGARETQY
12 | TRBJ2-5 | TRBV6-5 | ASSYAAGGETQY
12 | TRBJ1-5 | TRBV11-2 | ASSPGTGDQPQH
14 | TRBJ1-6 | TRBV27 | ASSSLISSYNSPLH
13 | TRBJ2-5 | TRBV7-2 | ASSFIGTGLETQY
12 | TRBJ2-1 | TRBV7-2 | ASSLHDSSNEQF
11 | TRBJ2-3 | TRBV28 | ASTETGTDTQY
11 | TRBJ1-2 | TRBV5-6 | ASSLGDSYGYT
15 | TRBJ1-6 | TRBV5-6 | ASSLVSGDDYNSPLH
17 | TRBJ2-1 | TRBV9 | ASSVTKGVGTSSYNEQF
9 | TRBJ2-7 | TRBV11-2 | ASSSLMVPY
14 | TRBJ2-7 | TRBV27 | ASRPGLSGVSYEQY
13 | TRBJ2-7 | TRBV11-3 | ASSLGGALAYEQY
9 | TRBJ2-5 | TRBV5-1 | ASSFGETQY